The sequence of this T cell receptor beta chain was determined in a study of blood T cell repertoires in COVID-19 (dated by TCRdb to the early 2020s). About the full investigation: Samples covering the acute and convalescent phases of COVID-19 were provided by collaborators in the United States, Italy and Spain. The prospective study material was composed of cDNA or gDNA derived from T cells, B-cell-depleted T cells, or PBMCs. The dataset comprised deeply sampled blood TCRbeta repertoires from subjects exposed to, actively infected with, or recovered from COVID-19. The repertoires were released in a freely available public database intended as a resource for research on the immune response to SARS-CoV-2. The samples were drawn from two sources: the first 160 participants of the ongoing ImmuneRACE study, and 1,200 or so subjects contributed by 6 global collaborators. Nearly every sample came with metadata listing a de-identified subject ID, COVID-19 status, age in years and sex. Where HLA class I and class II types were available, the types were taken from metadata supplied by the sample provider, not from assay-based typing.

Remarks on this clone: Its target antigen remains unknown. Within one base of it there is no much larger clone, and no base qualities were kept.

The collaborating institutions used their own protocols to collect whole blood in K2EDTA tubes. Collaborator samples were shipped for TCRbeta analysis as frozen whole blood, isolated PBMCs, or DNA extracted from either sample type. A distance of 25 bases separates the germline ends of V and J, which lose 2 bases and 6 bases respectively. Taken from cysteine to phenylalanine, the CDR3 has 18 residues. CDR3 DNA is the only sequence kept; it has 54 bases, read in frame from the first base. CDR1 and CDR2, per the germline V gene (reference sequence), are SEHNR and FQNEAQ. The immunoSEQ Assay, a bias-controlled multiplex PCR, was used to amplify TCRbeta CDR3 regions from genomic DNA. The study's processing was this. Nucleated cell counts per sample were estimated from amplification of reference gene primers within the assay. To quantify the absolute abundance of each unique TCRbeta CDR3 rearrangement, sequence reads were collapsed and filtered. For each sample, productive Simpson clonality was calculated as the square root of Simpson's diversity index over productive rearrangements. TCRdb holds this immuneACCESS table with in-frame rearrangements only. Some clones are missing; in checked studies, unresolved V genes explain under half, and the rest has no known cause. V, J and clone size are those of that table, while D and trimming were read from the DNA. Present in this sample are a few hundred thousand clones, roughly 82% of which were seen just once. 9% to 15% of the sample rests with the top ten.

The paper as a whole reports these results and caveats: The quantity of clinical and demographic metadata differed by source and by participant and was supplied without curation.

This sequence uses TRBV7-9 and TRBJ1-2, with no D gene named confidently. This receptor was taken from a man aged 80 or over with acute or convalescent COVID-19. The sequencing input was peripheral blood. The base sequence is TGTGCCAGCAGCTTAAGGCCGGGGAGCGGCCAACAAAGGGATGGCTACACCTTC. This is translated as CASSLRPGSGQQRDGYTF.